Each of the 10 T cell receptor beta chains below was sequenced from the same sample in a study of spatial heterogeneity in lung cancer. One entry per CDR3 protein, called by TCRdb with MiXCR from the 5' RACE reads. This sample has fewer than 30,000 distinct CDR3 sequences, with approximately 5.5% found just once. Time point specified: blood at routine non-recurrence follow-up after resection. Extraction of whole RNA from tumor, nontumor lung or frozen PBMC preceded unsorted sequencing. Sequences were derived from PBMCs, sampled at follow-up. These receptors all come from a male donor with early-stage non-small cell lung cancer.

This clonotype was picked up many times. The chain links TRBV9 to TRBJ2-3; 11 bases map to TRBD2. This CDR3 is built from 16 residues. The V gene's germline CDR1 is SGDLS and CDR2 YYNGEE. The J segment lost 0 bases and the V segment lost 3 bases, leaving 3 bases of the junction unmatched. The CDR3 protein is CASSAGLAASTDTQYF. The CDR3, as DNA: TGTGCCAGCAGCGCGGGACTAGCGGCGAGCACAGATACGCAGTATTTT.

This clonotype was seen many times. The chain couples TRBV10-3 to TRBJ1-1, with 10 bases fitting TRBD1. The CDR3 runs to 19 residues. Unmatched junction bases numbered 19, after V lost 6 bases and J lost 3 bases. Germline V gives CDR1 ENHRY, CDR2 SYGVKD. The CDR3 spells CAIRAISGTGVGRDTEAFF. CDR3 coding DNA: TGTGCCATCAGGGCCATTTCCGGGACAGGGGTTGGGAGAGACACTGAAGCTTTCTTT.

This clonotype has a handful of counts. The rearrangement joins TRBV11-3 to TRBJ2-1, with 12 bases matching TRBD2. There are 15 residues in the CDR3. The V gene end was trimmed by 0 bases and the J gene end by 12 bases; junction bases not matched to a gene: 6. Germline V gene data show CDR1 as SGHNT and CDR2 as YENEEA. The CDR3, as DNA: TGTGCCAGCAGCTTAGATCCGGGACTAGCGGGTCGGCAGTTCTTC. Its protein product is CASSLDPGLAGRQFF.

This clonotype came up many times. V is TRBV4-1 and J is TRBJ2-1; 7 bases are a match to TRBD1. The CDR3 is made up of 13 amino acids. The germline gives CDR1 MGHRA, CDR2 YSYEKL. V was clipped by 0 bases and J by 12 bases; unmatched bases: 5. For the CDR3, the DNA is TGCGCCAGCAGCCAAGATAGGGGACAGCGGCAGTTCTTC. Protein product: CASSQDRGQRQFF.

This clonotype was counted at least ten times. The chain recombines TRBV29-1 with TRBJ1-1, with 9 bases aligning to TRBD1. The CDR3 extends over 15 amino acids. The germline V gene has CDR1 SQVTM and CDR2 ANQGSEA. V shed 3 bases, J shed 10 bases, and the junction held 15 bases outside the gene matches. Here the CDR3 DNA reads TGCAGCGTTGATGGGGGAACGACAGGGACAGGGAGAGCTTTCTTT. It encodes CSVDGGTTGTGRAFF.

This chain's CDR3 is CASSKYTEAFF. CDR3 nucleotides: TGTGCCAGCAGCAAGTACACTGAAGCTTTCTTT. The J gene is TRBJ1-1, the V gene TRBV25-1; no clear D gene. Germline CDR1 is MGHDK and CDR2 is SYGVNS. The CDR3 covers 11 residues. V lost 6 bases to trimming and J lost 3 bases, with 5 bases between them.

In its sample, this clonotype was seen many times. This chain connects TRBV29-1 to TRBJ2-3, with 7 bases aligning to TRBD2. Germline values: CDR1 SQVTM, CDR2 ANQGSEA. Trimming at V came to 3 bases and at J to 3 bases, leaving 9 bases not matched to a gene. This CDR3 is built from 15 residues. This CDR3 reads CSVDSEAGVTDTQYF. The DNA for the CDR3 is TGCAGCGTTGATTCGGAGGCGGGGGTGACAGATACGCAGTATTTT.

This clonotype was counted ten times or more. The V call is TRBV20-1, the J call TRBJ2-3; D is unclear. Trimming cost V 3 bases and J 4 bases, with 8 bases left between them. Germline CDR1 is DFQATT and CDR2 is SNEGSKA (reference sequence). The CDR3 runs to 12 residues. The CDR3 DNA reads TGCAGTGCTAGGATTGGGGCAGATACGCAGTATTTT. Translating gives CSARIGADTQYF.

This clonotype occurred many times. CDR3 nucleotide sequence: TGTGCCAGCAGCGTAGGAGTAGGGAGCACCTACGAGCAGTACTTC. Translated, it gives CASSVGVGSTYEQYF. V usage is TRBV9 and J usage is TRBJ2-7; maybe TRBD2 (5 bases). Per the germline V gene, CDR1 is SGDLS and CDR2 is YYNGEE. There are 15 residues in the CDR3. V lost 0 bases and J 2 bases, leaving 12 bases between the germline ends.

This clonotype was detected many times. The J gene is TRBJ2-1, the V gene TRBV28; D might be TRBD1 or TRBD2, each matching 5 bases. V was pared by 6 bases and J by 2 bases, with 17 bases between. The CDR3 extends over 16 amino acids. Germline V gene sequence: CDR1 MDHEN, CDR2 SYDVKM. The chain's CDR3 is CASSPTGTLAYNEQFF. CDR3 in DNA: TGTGCCAGCAGCCCCACCGGGACCTTAGCCTACAATGAGCAGTTCTTC. The full variable domain, with the rest looked up from reference TRBV28 and TRBJ2-1, is DVKVTQSSRYLVKRTGEKVFLECVQDMDHENMFWYRQDPGLGLRLIYFSYDVKMKEKGDIPEGYSVSREKKERFSLILESASTNQTSMYLCASSPTGTLAYNEQFFGPGTRLTVL.